Listed below are T cell receptor beta chains from one sample, sequenced in a study of blood T cell repertoires in COVID-19. Data came from immunoSEQ multiplex PCR; TCRdb stores just in-frame clones and leaves some out. This table has 65,000 to 90,000 clones, 65% to 90% appearing once. Input material: peripheral blood. These receptors all stem from a woman in her sixties with acute or convalescent COVID-19. Both conserved end residues are part of each CDR3. Fields, in order: D gene, J gene, V gene, clone size, CDR3 DNA, CDR3 protein. The D gene is left open where the match is weak. Clone size is given for some rows only: seen once, a few or many times, or a class if the clone is expanded.

d_call: TRBD1; j_call: TRBJ1-1; v_call: TRBV5-1; clone_size: .; cdr3_nt: TGCGCCAGCAGCCCAGTGGGACAGGAGGGAGGTGAAGCTTTCTTT; cdr3_aa: CASSPVGQEGGEAFF
d_call: .; j_call: TRBJ1-3; v_call: TRBV19; clone_size: .; cdr3_nt: TGTGCCAGTAGTATAACGGTCCGTGGAAACACCATATATTTT; cdr3_aa: CASSITVRGNTIYF
d_call: TRBD1; j_call: TRBJ1-2; v_call: TRBV7-9; clone_size: .; cdr3_nt: TGTGCCAGCAGCCCTCAAACCGGACAGGGCGCTCGCGGCTACACCTTC; cdr3_aa: CASSPQTGQGARGYTF
d_call: .; j_call: TRBJ1-4; v_call: TRBV6-6; clone_size: .; cdr3_nt: TGTGCCAGCAGTTACTCGGCGGGGGGCGTTGAAAAACTGTTTTTT; cdr3_aa: CASSYSAGGVEKLFF
d_call: .; j_call: TRBJ2-3; v_call: TRBV7-9; clone_size: .; cdr3_nt: TGTGCCAGCAGTCCACAGGGACTACCTCTGGCAGGAGATACGCAGTATTTT; cdr3_aa: CASSPQGLPLAGDTQYF
d_call: .; j_call: TRBJ1-1; v_call: TRBV21-1; clone_size: few; cdr3_nt: TGTGCCAGCAGCATCCGACAGGGGTCAGTCACTGAAGCTTTCTTT; cdr3_aa: CASSIRQGSVTEAFF
d_call: .; j_call: TRBJ1-5; v_call: TRBV11-2; clone_size: .; cdr3_nt: TGTGCCAGCAGCTTAGGCACAGGGTTAGGTCAGCCCCAGCATTTT; cdr3_aa: CASSLGTGLGQPQHF
d_call: .; j_call: TRBJ2-2; v_call: TRBV6-4; clone_size: once; cdr3_nt: TGTGCCAGCAGAAAGACAGGGAACACCGGGGAGCTGTTTTTT; cdr3_aa: CASRKTGNTGELFF
d_call: TRBD1; j_call: TRBJ1-2; v_call: TRBV5-1; clone_size: .; cdr3_nt: TGCGCCAGCAGCTTGGGTTCCGGACAGGGTTTGGGGGGATCTGGCTACACCTTC; cdr3_aa: CASSLGSGQGLGGSGYTF
d_call: .; j_call: TRBJ1-4; v_call: TRBV30; clone_size: .; cdr3_nt: TGTGCCTGGAGTGGCAGGGGACAAGCTAATGAAAAACTGTTTTTT; cdr3_aa: CAWSGRGQANEKLFF
d_call: TRBD2; j_call: TRBJ2-3; v_call: TRBV10-1; clone_size: .; cdr3_nt: TGCGCCAGCAGTCCCGTAGCGGGGGCACTCACAGATACGCAGTATTTT; cdr3_aa: CASSPVAGALTDTQYF
d_call: .; j_call: TRBJ1-5; v_call: TRBV19; clone_size: .; cdr3_nt: TGTGCCAGTAGCCTCGACAGCTACAATCAGCCCCAGCATTTT; cdr3_aa: CASSLDSYNQPQHF
d_call: TRBD1; j_call: TRBJ1-1; v_call: TRBV3-1/TRBV3-2; clone_size: .; cdr3_nt: TGTGCCAGCGGACAGGGGGGCACTGAAGCTTTCTTT; cdr3_aa: CASGQGGTEAFF
d_call: TRBD1; j_call: TRBJ2-7; v_call: TRBV6-5; clone_size: .; cdr3_nt: TGTGCCAGCAGTCGCGGGACAGGGGCCTACGAGCAGTACTTC; cdr3_aa: CASSRGTGAYEQYF
d_call: TRBD1; j_call: TRBJ2-2; v_call: TRBV4-1; clone_size: many; cdr3_nt: TGCGCCAGCAGCCCAATAAGTTCAGGGGGCCACGGGGAGCTGTTTTTT; cdr3_aa: CASSPISSGGHGELFF
d_call: .; j_call: TRBJ1-2; v_call: TRBV29-1; clone_size: few; cdr3_nt: TGCAGCGTTCACGTCCGCGACGGGGAATATGGCTACACCTTC; cdr3_aa: CSVHVRDGEYGYTF
d_call: .; j_call: TRBJ1-1; v_call: TRBV12-3/TRBV12-4; clone_size: .; cdr3_nt: TGTGCCAGCAGCCAAGGGACATACACTGAAGCTTTCTTT; cdr3_aa: CASSQGTYTEAFF
d_call: .; j_call: TRBJ1-3; v_call: TRBV4-2; clone_size: few; cdr3_nt: TGTGCCAGCAGCCAGGAGGGTGGGGATCTCTCTGGAAACACCATATATTTT; cdr3_aa: CASSQEGGDLSGNTIYF
d_call: TRBD1; j_call: TRBJ2-3; v_call: TRBV10-3; clone_size: .; cdr3_nt: TGTGCCATCAGTGAAGAGGGGGCCACAGATACGCAGTATTTT; cdr3_aa: CAISEEGATDTQYF
d_call: .; j_call: TRBJ2-4; v_call: TRBV6-5; clone_size: once; cdr3_nt: TGTGCCAGCAGTTCACCGGTGGAGGCCAAAAACATTCAGTACTTC; cdr3_aa: CASSSPVEAKNIQYF
d_call: .; j_call: TRBJ1-1; v_call: TRBV7-3; clone_size: .; cdr3_nt: TGTGCCAGCAGCTTATACGTGGGGACAGAAGCTTTCTTT; cdr3_aa: CASSLYVGTEAFF
d_call: .; j_call: TRBJ1-2; v_call: TRBV9; clone_size: once; cdr3_nt: TGTGCCAGCAGCGCAATACAGGGTGGTGGCTACACCTTC; cdr3_aa: CASSAIQGGGYTF
d_call: TRBD1; j_call: TRBJ1-5; v_call: TRBV6-1; clone_size: few; cdr3_nt: TGTGCCAGCAGTGAACAGGGGGCACATCAGCCCCAGCATTTT; cdr3_aa: CASSEQGAHQPQHF
d_call: TRBD1; j_call: TRBJ1-1; v_call: TRBV30; clone_size: .; cdr3_nt: TGTGCCGGAGGACAGGGGACAAACACTGAAGCTTTCTTT; cdr3_aa: CAGGQGTNTEAFF
d_call: TRBD2; j_call: TRBJ2-1; v_call: TRBV3-1/TRBV3-2; clone_size: .; cdr3_nt: TGTGCCAGCAGCCTAGGACTAGCGGCCTACAATGAGCAGTTCTTC; cdr3_aa: CASSLGLAAYNEQFF
d_call: .; j_call: TRBJ2-1; v_call: TRBV27; clone_size: once; cdr3_nt: TGTGCCAGCAGTTTGGAGGGAGAACTTCGCTCCTACAATGAGCAGTTCTTC; cdr3_aa: CASSLEGELRSYNEQFF
d_call: .; j_call: TRBJ1-1; v_call: TRBV3-1/TRBV3-2; clone_size: .; cdr3_nt: TGTGCCAGCATCCCTAGGGGCAGGGCGAACACTGAAGCTTTCTTT; cdr3_aa: CASIPRGRANTEAFF
d_call: .; j_call: TRBJ2-2; v_call: TRBV5-1; clone_size: once; cdr3_nt: TGCGCCAGCAGCTTGGGAGTCGCGAACACCGGGGAGCTGTTTTTT; cdr3_aa: CASSLGVANTGELFF
d_call: TRBD1; j_call: TRBJ1-2; v_call: TRBV24-1; clone_size: .; cdr3_nt: TGTGCCACCAGTGATCCTACCCGGACAGGGAGGTCTGGCTACACCTTC; cdr3_aa: CATSDPTRTGRSGYTF
d_call: .; j_call: TRBJ1-2; v_call: TRBV6-1; clone_size: .; cdr3_nt: TGTGCCAGCAGTGGAGCAGCACCTAACTATGGCTACACCTTC; cdr3_aa: CASSGAAPNYGYTF
d_call: TRBD1; j_call: TRBJ2-7; v_call: TRBV19; clone_size: .; cdr3_nt: TGTGCCAGTAGCCTACAGGGGATTGTGGGCGAGCAGTACTTC; cdr3_aa: CASSLQGIVGEQYF
d_call: TRBD1; j_call: TRBJ1-4; v_call: TRBV19; clone_size: .; cdr3_nt: TGTGCCAGTAGTATCCTCCAAAGAGGGACAGGGGGTGAAAAACTGTTTTTT; cdr3_aa: CASSILQRGTGGEKLFF
d_call: TRBD1; j_call: TRBJ1-2; v_call: TRBV5-1; clone_size: .; cdr3_nt: TGCGCCAGCAGCATAAACAGGGGAGCTAACTATGGCTACACCTTC; cdr3_aa: CASSINRGANYGYTF
d_call: TRBD2; j_call: TRBJ2-7; v_call: TRBV3-1/TRBV3-2; clone_size: .; cdr3_nt: TGTGCCAGCAGCCCCAAGGGTCGGGGTCTAGCGGGCACCGAGCAGTACTTC; cdr3_aa: CASSPKGRGLAGTEQYF
d_call: TRBD1; j_call: TRBJ1-2; v_call: TRBV6-6; clone_size: .; cdr3_nt: TGTGCCAGCAGTTACTTGACAGGGGACTATGGCTACACCTTC; cdr3_aa: CASSYLTGDYGYTF
d_call: TRBD1; j_call: TRBJ1-2; v_call: TRBV11-2; clone_size: .; cdr3_nt: TGTGCCAGCAGCGCCAACAGGGGGCCCAACTATGGCTACACCTTC; cdr3_aa: CASSANRGPNYGYTF
d_call: .; j_call: TRBJ1-4; v_call: TRBV19; clone_size: .; cdr3_nt: TGTGCCAGTAGTATAGTTCGGGGTTTGGGTGTGACTAATGAAAAACTGTTTTTT; cdr3_aa: CASSIVRGLGVTNEKLFF
d_call: TRBD1; j_call: TRBJ1-4; v_call: TRBV5-1; clone_size: .; cdr3_nt: TGCGCCAGCAGCTTGTGGGGGGACAGGACTAATGAAAAACTGTTTTTT; cdr3_aa: CASSLWGDRTNEKLFF
d_call: TRBD2; j_call: TRBJ2-1; v_call: TRBV5-1; clone_size: .; cdr3_nt: TGCGCCAGCAGCTTGGCTCCGGGACTAGCGCCCGACGGTGAGCAGTTCTTC; cdr3_aa: CASSLAPGLAPDGEQFF
d_call: .; j_call: TRBJ1-4; v_call: TRBV5-3; clone_size: .; cdr3_nt: TGTGCCAGAAGTGGGGCCGGCCTTATCAATGCAACTAATGAAAAACTGTTTTTT; cdr3_aa: CARSGAGLINATNEKLFF
d_call: .; j_call: TRBJ2-4; v_call: TRBV24-1; clone_size: .; cdr3_nt: TGTGCCACCTCAGGTCCCGACAAAAACATTCAGTACTTC; cdr3_aa: CATSGPDKNIQYF
d_call: TRBD1; j_call: TRBJ1-2; v_call: TRBV18; clone_size: .; cdr3_nt: TGTGCCAGCTCACCTCTGGCAGGGGGATCCCCTAACTATGGCTACACCTTC; cdr3_aa: CASSPLAGGSPNYGYTF
d_call: .; j_call: TRBJ1-6; v_call: TRBV7-2; clone_size: once; cdr3_nt: TGTGCCAGCAGCAATGTGGGGGCAGGGAATTCACCCCTCCACTTT; cdr3_aa: CASSNVGAGNSPLHF
d_call: .; j_call: TRBJ1-3; v_call: TRBV7-2; clone_size: .; cdr3_nt: TGTGCCAGCAGCCCTGACAGTGCCCCCCGACGGAACTCTGGAAACACCATATATTTT; cdr3_aa: CASSPDSAPRRNSGNTIYF
d_call: TRBD2; j_call: TRBJ2-3; v_call: TRBV2; clone_size: .; cdr3_nt: TGTGCCAGCAAAGGACTAGCGGGGACAGATACGCAGTATTTT; cdr3_aa: CASKGLAGTDTQYF
d_call: .; j_call: TRBJ1-1; v_call: TRBV5-1; clone_size: .; cdr3_nt: TGCGCCAGCAGCACGGGAGCCCTAACATTCACTGAAGCTTTCTTT; cdr3_aa: CASSTGALTFTEAFF
d_call: TRBD1; j_call: TRBJ1-2; v_call: TRBV7-3; clone_size: .; cdr3_nt: TGTGCCAGCAGCTTCCGGGACAGAGAAAACTATGGCTACACCTTC; cdr3_aa: CASSFRDRENYGYTF
d_call: .; j_call: TRBJ1-3; v_call: TRBV5-1; clone_size: .; cdr3_nt: TGCGCCAGCAGCCCTTTCGGGGGTCCTGGAAACACCATATATTTT; cdr3_aa: CASSPFGGPGNTIYF
d_call: TRBD1; j_call: TRBJ2-4; v_call: TRBV6-5; clone_size: .; cdr3_nt: TGTGCCAGCAGGGCAGAGGGGGCTAAAAACATTCAGTACTTC; cdr3_aa: CASRAEGAKNIQYF
d_call: .; j_call: TRBJ1-5; v_call: TRBV2; clone_size: .; cdr3_nt: TGTGCCAGCAGTGATCCGCGGCGGGGCAGCAATCAGCCCCAGCATTTT; cdr3_aa: CASSDPRRGSNQPQHF
d_call: .; j_call: TRBJ1-4; v_call: TRBV20-1; clone_size: .; cdr3_nt: TGCAGTGCTACTGAGAGAACTAATGAAAAACTGTTTTTT; cdr3_aa: CSATERTNEKLFF